This T cell receptor beta chain was obtained from a study of shared clonotypes between healthy human individuals. General study findings and limits: Against clonotypes common to all four donors, non-shared ones had lower generation probabilities.

Positively selected for CCR7, the CD45RO-negative cells used as naive CD8 cells excluded terminally differentiated effector memory CD45RA+ cells. About this clone: Its antigen is unknown.

The assay was carried out at the deep level. In the original workflow: In the immunoSEQ data, sequences were junction-only and lacked quality scores, so filtering differed. Using immunoSEQ multiplex PCR, the repertoire was profiled, and TCRdb retains in-frame clones only, with some absent. That table supplies the V and J calls and clone size; D and trimming were determined from the DNA. The sample has hundreds of thousands of clones, about 95% seen once. This TCR derives from a woman aged 25-40 years in good health. Material: naive CD8+ T cells sorted from blood.

CDR3 nucleotide sequence: TGCGCCAGCAGCCAAGATGGCAGGGATGGAAACACCATATATTTT. Amino acid sequence: CASSQDGRDGNTIYF. The chain joins TRBV4-1 to TRBJ1-3, with a possible D match to TRBD1 (5 bases). Germline V gives CDR1 MGHRA, CDR2 YSYEKL. The CDR3 runs 15 residues. The germline V and J ends were trimmed by 0 bases and 3 bases, with 9 bases remaining between them.